Listed below are T cell receptor beta chains from one sample, sequenced in a study of CD8 T cells in ankylosing spondylitis. TCRdb independently ran MiXCR on the 5' RACE reads; one entry per CDR3 protein. Among more than 300,000 distinct CDR3 sequences, roughly 11% were seen once, and the ten largest hold around 10%. The sequencing sample was made of blood, either unsorted or a sorted T cell fraction (not recorded which). All receptors derive from a female donor with ankylosing spondylitis or in good health (not recorded which). CDR3s include the opening cysteine and the closing phenylalanine or tryptophan. D genes are given only for firm matches. Rows may omit the clone size; those that give it use once, few, many or a size class.

TRBJ2-3 | few | 15 | . | TRBV29-1 | TGCAGCGTTGAAGATAGGCGGACTTTCACAGATACGCAGTATTTT | CSVEDRRTFTDTQYF
TRBJ2-2 | medium-sized | 12 | . | TRBV4-2 | TGTGCCAGCAGCGTCTTGTGGGGGGAGCTGTTTTTT | CASSVLWGELFF
TRBJ2-7 | many | 13 | TRBD1 | TRBV27 | TGTGCCAGCAGTTTGAACAGGGGGTACGAGCAGTACTTC | CASSLNRGYEQYF
TRBJ2-2 | many | 19 | TRBD2 | TRBV5-1 | TGCGCCAGCAGCTTTCGATCCTCCGTCGGACTAGCGAACACCGGGGAGCTGTTTTTT | CASSFRSSVGLANTGELFF
TRBJ2-1 | many | 14 | . | TRBV12-3/TRBV12-4 | TGTGCCAGCAGCCAGACCGGGGCCTACAATGAGCAGTTCTTC | CASSQTGAYNEQFF
TRBJ2-1 | . | 14 | TRBD2 | TRBV20-1 | TGCAGTGCTTCAAGGGGGACTAGGCTCAATGAGCAGTTCTTC | CSASRGTRLNEQFF
TRBJ2-7 | . | 14 | . | TRBV2 | TGTGCCAGCAGGGGCGGGATCAGCCCCTACGAGCAGTACTTC | CASRGGISPYEQYF
TRBJ1-3 | many | 15 | . | TRBV20-1 | TGCAGTGCTAGGAGTGGACAGATCTCTGGAAACACCATATATTTT | CSARSGQISGNTIYF
TRBJ2-5 | many | 14 | . | TRBV7-9 | TGTGCCAGCAGCTTAGCGGCGATGCAAGAGACCCAGTACTTC | CASSLAAMQETQYF
TRBJ2-1 | . | 15 | TRBD1 | TRBV19 | TGTGCCAGTAGGGGACAGGATAAGTTCGGCGGTGAGCAGTTCTTC | CASRGQDKFGGEQFF
TRBJ1-1 | many | 16 | . | TRBV4-2 | TGTGCCAGCAGCCAAGATTTTGGGGGGAAGAACACTGAAGCTTTCTTT | CASSQDFGGKNTEAFF
TRBJ2-7 | many | 14 | . | TRBV3-1 | TGTGCCAGCAGCCAATTAGAGGGGTTTCTGGAGCAGTACTTC | CASSQLEGFLEQYF
TRBJ2-1 | few | 15 | TRBD1 | TRBV18 | TGTGCCAGCTCAACCCTACAGGGGGGTTACAATGAGCAGTTCTTC | CASSTLQGGYNEQFF
TRBJ2-2 | . | 16 | . | TRBV5-1 | TGCGCCAGCAGCTTGTGGGCAGGGACGAACACCGGGGAGCTGTTTTTT | CASSLWAGTNTGELFF
TRBJ1-1 | many | 14 | . | TRBV29-1 | TGCAGCGTCTCCATCGGGCAGAGGAACACTGAAGCTTTCTTT | CSVSIGQRNTEAFF
TRBJ1-2 | many | 15 | TRBD1 | TRBV5-1 | TGCGCCAGCAGCTCCGGGACAGGGGGCGACTATGGCTACACCTTC | CASSSGTGGDYGYTF
TRBJ2-3 | many | 14 | . | TRBV6-1 | TGTGCCAGCAGTGAAATTAGACCGACAGATACGCAGTATTTT | CASSEIRPTDTQYF
TRBJ2-3 | few | 14 | . | TRBV5-5 | TGTGCCAGCAGCCAGGGACGGTTTACCAATACGCAGTATTTT | CASSQGRFTNTQYF
TRBJ2-7 | few | 14 | TRBD2 | TRBV5-1 | TGCGCCAGTCAACTAGCGGGAGGCGTCCACGAGCAGTACTTC | CASQLAGGVHEQYF
TRBJ2-2 | . | 13 | TRBD2 | TRBV20-1 | TGCAGCCCCGGGGGGGTAGGGACCGGGGAGCTGTTTTTT | CSPGGVGTGELFF
TRBJ1-6 | . | 13 | . | TRBV5-6 | TGTGCCAGCAGGACACAGTGGAATTCACCCCTCCACTTT | CASRTQWNSPLHF
TRBJ2-5 | . | 12 | . | TRBV4-3 | TGCGCCAGCAGCCAAGATCAGGAGACCCTGTACTTC | CASSQDQETLYF
TRBJ1-1 | many | 13 | . | TRBV5-1 | TGCGCCAGCAGCTCCTTAATACAGGGTATAACTTTCTTT | CASSSLIQGITFF
TRBJ2-1 | . | 13 | TRBD1 | TRBV7-3 | TGTGCCAGCAGTCAGGGACAGGGTAATGAGCAGTTCTTC | CASSQGQGNEQFF
TRBJ2-3 | many | 17 | TRBD2 | TRBV20-1 | TGCAGTGCTAGAGATCCTGAACTAGCGCTGAACACAGATACGCAGTATTTT | CSARDPELALNTDTQYF
TRBJ2-7 | many | 14 | . | TRBV20-1 | TGCAGTGCTAGAGAGGGGCAAATCCTCAACGAGCAGTACTTC | CSAREGQILNEQYF
TRBJ1-5 | few | 15 | . | TRBV5-1 | TGCGCCAGCAGCCGAGGGGCGGATAGCAATCAGCCCCAGCATTTT | CASSRGADSNQPQHF
TRBJ2-1 | . | 19 | TRBD2 | TRBV28 | TGTGCCAGCACCGTTCAAAAGACTAGCGGGAGGACAACCTACAATGAGCAGTTCTTC | CASTVQKTSGRTTYNEQFF
TRBJ1-5 | few | 15 | . | TRBV30 | TGTGCCTGGAGTATCGGAGGACCTAGCAATCAGCCCCAGCATTTT | CAWSIGGPSNQPQHF
TRBJ2-3 | . | 12 | . | TRBV20-1 | TGCAGTGCCCCCATAGCCTCCAACACGCAGTATTTT | CSAPIASNTQYF
TRBJ1-6 | few | 16 | TRBD1 | TRBV12-3/TRBV12-4 | TGTGCCAGCAGTTCGACAAGGACAGGGGATAATTCACCCCTCCACTTT | CASSSTRTGDNSPLHF
TRBJ1-4 | . | 13 | . | TRBV28 | TGTGCCAGCAGTTTGATCACTCGGGAAAAACTGTTTTTT | CASSLITREKLFF
TRBJ1-1 | many | 16 | . | TRBV20-1 | TGCAGTGCTAGAGATCCTCTCGGGGGGAGCAACACTGAAGCTTTCTTT | CSARDPLGGSNTEAFF
TRBJ2-2 | many | 16 | . | TRBV12-3/TRBV12-4 | TGTGCCAGCACCCAATTTGGGGGGCCGAACACCGGGGAGCTGTTTTTT | CASTQFGGPNTGELFF
TRBJ2-1 | . | 13 | . | TRBV19 | TGTGCCAGTACCAAGGGGGGTGGGAATGAGCAGTTCTTC | CASTKGGGNEQFF
TRBJ2-7 | many | 12 | . | TRBV7-9 | TGTGCCAGCGGGGGGAGGTCCTACGAGCAGTACTTC | CASGGRSYEQYF
TRBJ1-3 | many | 15 | . | TRBV7-2 | TGTGCCAGCAGCTCCGGGATGAGCTCTGGAAACACCATATATTTT | CASSSGMSSGNTIYF
TRBJ2-3 | many | 16 | . | TRBV29-1 | TGCAGCGTTGAAGATTCCAAGGAGGGTAGCACAGATACGCAGTATTTT | CSVEDSKEGSTDTQYF
TRBJ2-1 | many | 15 | . | TRBV5-5 | TGTGCCAGCAGCTTGTGGGAGCTACCCTACAATGAGCAGTTCTTC | CASSLWELPYNEQFF
TRBJ1-2 | . | 14 | . | TRBV5-5 | TGTGCCAGCAGCCTCGCCGGCCGTCTACAGGGCTACACCTTC | CASSLAGRLQGYTF
TRBJ2-7 | many | 15 | TRBD1 | TRBV28 | TGTGCCAGCAATAACGGACAGGGACTCACCTACGAGCAGTACTTC | CASNNGQGLTYEQYF
TRBJ2-1 | . | 17 | . | TRBV5-1 | TGCGCCAGCAGCTTACCCAATCACTCCAGCCCCTACAATGAGCAGTTCTTC | CASSLPNHSSPYNEQFF
TRBJ2-1 | few | 14 | . | TRBV20-1 | TGCAGTGCTAGGGGACCAAGGACCTACAATGAGCAGTTCTTC | CSARGPRTYNEQFF
TRBJ1-1 | many | 14 | . | TRBV7-9 | TGTGCCAGCAGCCTCGAGATAAGTAACACTGAAGCTTTCTTT | CASSLEISNTEAFF
TRBJ1-2 | many | 12 | . | TRBV29-1 | TGCAGCGTTAGGACAGTGGGCTATGGCTACACCTTC | CSVRTVGYGYTF
TRBJ2-7 | many | 17 | TRBD1 | TRBV27 | TGTGCCAGCAGTTTATCTTTCGTGACAGGGGCCCTTTACGAGCAGTACTTC | CASSLSFVTGALYEQYF
TRBJ2-7 | . | 16 | TRBD2 | TRBV28 | TGTGCCAGCAGTTCTTTATCCGGGACTAGGGGCTACGAGCAGTACTTC | CASSSLSGTRGYEQYF
TRBJ1-5 | many | 15 | . | TRBV20-1 | TGCAGTGCTAGACCCCCGAGGGGCAGCAATCAGCCCCAGCATTTT | CSARPPRGSNQPQHF
TRBJ2-7 | . | 14 | . | TRBV20-1 | TGCAGTGCTAGAGATTTCCGGGCGACCTACGAGCAGTACTTC | CSARDFRATYEQYF
TRBJ1-6 | . | 15 | . | TRBV5-1 | TGCGCCAGCAGCTTGTTGGGACTGAATAATTCACCCCTCCACTTT | CASSLLGLNNSPLHF
TRBJ2-7 | many | 12 | . | TRBV7-2 | TGTGCCAGCAGCTTAGGGCCCAACGAGCAGTACTTC | CASSLGPNEQYF